The 30 T cell receptor beta chains below were found in one sample sequenced in a study of T cells in Graves' hyperthyroidism and ophthalmopathy. RNA transcripts yielded amplified TCR beta CDR3 regions. An initial round of RT-PCR targeting the TCR CDR3 relied on the HTBI primer set. Using its own MiXCR run on the multiplex PCR reads, TCRdb lists one record per CDR3 protein. The repertoire holds about 610,000 distinct CDR3 sequences, with roughly 16% as singletons. The specimen sequenced was blood. The origin of the receptors is a woman aged 40 to 55 with Graves' ophthalmopathy.

At least ten counts were recorded for this clonotype. The CDR3, as DNA: TGTGCCTGGCGACAGGGTAACTACAATGAGCAGTTCTTC. As protein: CAWRQGNYNEQFF. The V gene is TRBV30, the J gene TRBJ2-1; 7 bases match TRBD1. The V segment lost 5 bases and the J segment 3 bases; nucleotides outside the gene matches: 4. This CDR3 comprises 13 residues. Germline values: CDR1 GTSNPN, CDR2 SVGIG (reference sequence).

This clonotype was seen repeatedly, ten times or more. The chain uses TRBV3-1 and TRBJ2-7; TRBD2 agrees at 10 bases. With V trimmed by 4 bases and J by 5 bases, 5 bases remained unmatched. This CDR3 has 14 residues. The germline V gene encodes CDR1 LGHDT and CDR2 YNNKEL (reference sequence). The CDR3 loop is CASSRPGLANEQYF. CDR3 nucleotide sequence: TGTGCCAGCAGCCGACCGGGACTAGCGAACGAGCAGTACTTC.

The rearrangement joins TRBV30 to TRBJ2-1; a weak D match, TRBD1 (7 bases). V shed 6 bases and J shed 0 bases, with 15 bases lying between them. CDR1 is GTSNPN, CDR2 SVGIG, per germline (reference sequence). The CDR3 is 15 amino acids. CDR3 sequence (DNA): TGTGCCTGCCCCCGGCGGGACAGCTCCTACAATGAGCAGTTCTTC. Amino acids: CACPRRDSSYNEQFF.

The table lists this clonotype with a few counts. The J gene is TRBJ2-5, the V gene TRBV7-9; 10 nucleotides match TRBD2. Trimming cost V 6 bases and J 4 bases; bases outside gene matches: 11. The germline V gene encodes CDR1 SEHNR and CDR2 FQNEAQ (reference sequence). The CDR3 totals 16 residues. CDR3 nucleotide sequence: TGTGCCAGCAGTCTCTTTGGGTGGACTAGCGGAGAGACCCAGTACTTC. Amino acids: CASSLFGWTSGETQYF.

This clonotype has a count of ten or more. J is TRBJ2-7 and V is TRBV11-2, with D tentatively TRBD1 (6 bases). The CDR3 consists of 15 residues. The V end lost 5 bases, the J end lost 7 bases, and 21 bases lay between the germline ends. CDR1 is SGHAT, CDR2 FQNNGV, per germline. CDR3 in amino acids: CASSVGHSLLLEQYF. The CDR3 coding sequence is TGTGCCAGCAGCGTGGGACACTCACTCCTCTTAGAGCAGTACTTC.

Only a few counts were recorded for this clonotype. The CDR3 reads CATSDPLAGGKDEQFF. The CDR3 region has the DNA TGTGCCACCAGTGATCCACTAGCGGGAGGAAAAGATGAGCAGTTCTTC. The chain has TRBV24-1 and TRBJ2-1, with TRBD2 identical over 12 bases. The CDR3 extends over 16 amino acids. The V and J ends lost 3 bases and 8 bases, in that order; junction bases with no gene match: 7. Germline CDR1 reads KGHDR; CDR2 reads SFDVKD.

This clonotype was counted a few times. V and J are TRBV7-9 and TRBJ1-5; D is perhaps TRBD1 (5 bases). The CDR3 length is 14 residues. Germline-derived CDR1 and CDR2 are SEHNR and FQNEAQ (reference sequence). V was pared by 3 bases and J by 2 bases, with 8 bases between. CDR3 amino acids: CASSFLGGNQPQHF. The CDR3 DNA reads as TGTGCCAGCAGCTTCTTGGGGGGCAATCAGCCCCAGCATTTT.

In its sample, this clonotype was seen many times. The rearrangement joins TRBV2 to TRBJ2-1, with 11 bases aligning to TRBD2. V lost 1 base, J lost 15 bases, and 5 bases stayed unmatched. This CDR3 contains 13 residues. CDR1 SNHLY and CDR2 FYNNEI come from the germline V gene. In DNA, the CDR3 is TGTGCCAGCAGTGAAGGACTAGCGGGGCCCCCGTTCTTC. The encoded protein is CASSEGLAGPPFF.

Notes on this clonotype: At one end, the junction sequence differs from germline, possibly due to a read error. The chain carries TRBV7-7 and TRBJ2-2, with 9 bases aligning to TRBD2. CDR1 and CDR2 from the germline V gene are SSHAT and FNYEAQ (reference sequence). The CDR3 is 15 amino acids. The CDR3 reads CASSAGTSSAGELFF. CDR3 bases: TGTGCTAGCAGTGCCGGGACTAGCTCCGCCGGGGAGCTGTTTTTT. The full variable domain, with the rest looked up from reference TRBV7-7 and TRBJ2-2, is GAGVSQSPRYKVTKRGQDVTLRCDPISSHATLYWYQQALGQGPEFLTYFNYEAQPDKSGLPSDRFSAERPEGSISTLTIQRTEQRDSAMYRCASSAGTSSAGELFFGEGSRLTVL.

This clonotype was counted many times. This sequence joins TRBV18 and TRBJ1-1; the match to TRBD1 covers 7 bases. The CDR3 extends over 14 amino acids. V was pared by 3 bases and J by 9 bases, with 10 bases of the junction left unmatched. Germline lookup yields CDR1 KGHSH and CDR2 LQKENI. CDR3 DNA sequence: TGTGCCAGCTCACCCCGGGACAGCCTAGGGCAAGCTTTCTTT. Translated, it gives CASSPRDSLGQAFF.

This clonotype was seen more than once but under ten times. A clone one base away is much larger, so this may be a read error. This chain links TRBV3-1 with TRBJ2-5; perhaps D is TRBD1 or TRBD2 (5 bases each). Trimming removed 0 bases from V and 4 bases from J, with 18 bases in between. Germline V lookup: CDR1 LGHDT, CDR2 YNNKEL (reference sequence). This CDR3 spans 17 amino acids. The CDR3: CASSQDDWGGYRETQYF. The DNA of the CDR3 is TGTGCCAGCAGCCAAGATGACTGGGGCGGGTACCGAGAGACCCAGTACTTC.

The chain carries TRBV27 and TRBJ2-2; 9 nucleotides match TRBD2. The CDR3 covers 15 residues. Germline V lookup: CDR1 MNHEY, CDR2 SMNVEV (reference sequence). Unmatched junction bases numbered 8, after V lost 6 bases and J lost 6 bases. The CDR3, as DNA: TGTGCCAGCAGGCCTTGGGGCGGGGGGGCCGGGGAGCTGTTTTTT. Translation: CASRPWGGGAGELFF.

The chain carries TRBV7-9 and TRBJ2-5, with 7 positions matching TRBD2. Per germline, CDR1 SEHNR and CDR2 FQNEAQ (reference sequence). The CDR3 loop spans 13 amino acids. The junction had 11 bases not matched to a gene; V was cut back by 7 bases and J by 9 bases. The CDR3, as DNA: TGTGCCAGCACGCCCAAGGGACGGGGGGCCCAGTACTTC. Protein: CASTPKGRGAQYF. The full variable domain, with the rest looked up from reference TRBV7-9 and TRBJ2-5, is DTGVSQNPRHKITKRGQNVTFRCDPISEHNRLYWYRQTLGQGPEFLTYFQNEAQLEKSRLLSDRFSAERPKGSFSTLEIQRTEQGDSAMYLCASTPKGRGAQYFGPGTRLLVL.

The sample holds a few counts of this clonotype. A clone one base away is much larger, so this may be a read error. This sequence joins TRBV2 and TRBJ2-6; D may be TRBD1 (6 bases). V lost 6 bases, J lost 0 bases, and 18 bases lay in between. In germline, CDR1 is SNHLY, CDR2 FYNNEI. The length of the CDR3 is 18 residues. The CDR3 DNA follows: TGTGCCAGCAGGGTCAGGGGCAAGACCCTCTCTGGGGCCAACGTCCTGACTTTC. It encodes CASRVRGKTLSGANVLTF. Based on the CDR3 plus reference TRBV2 and TRBJ2-6, the full variable domain is EPEVTQTPSHQVTQMGQEVILRCVPISNHLYFYWYRQILGQKVEFLVSFYNNEISEKSEIFDDQFSVERPDGSNFTLKIRSTKLEDSAMYFCASRVRGKTLSGANVLTFGAGSRLTVL.

The gene calls are TRBV20-1 and TRBJ2-3, with 11 nucleotides matching TRBD1. The CDR3 sequence is 16 residues long. The V segment lost 3 bases and the J segment 4 bases; nucleotides outside the gene matches: 9. Germline values: CDR1 DFQATT, CDR2 SNEGSKA (reference sequence). The CDR3 is CSASESDRGRPDTQYF. The CDR3 DNA follows: TGCAGTGCTAGCGAATCGGACAGGGGGCGCCCAGATACGCAGTATTTT.

This clonotype was found many times. This chain links TRBV7-2 with TRBJ2-3; unclear D gene. The V end lost 3 bases, the J end lost 5 bases, and 3 bases lay between the germline ends. Germline lookup yields CDR1 SGHTA and CDR2 FQGNSA. The CDR3 runs to 11 residues. CDR3: CASSFIDTQYF. In DNA form, the CDR3 reads TGTGCCAGCAGCTTCATAGATACGCAGTATTTT.

This clonotype came up many times. The CDR3 nucleotides read TGCAGTGCTTCCAGGGAGATGAACACTGAAGCTTTCTTT. It specifies CSASREMNTEAFF. V usage is TRBV20-1 and J usage is TRBJ1-1; D possibly corresponds to TRBD1 (5 bases). V gave up 5 bases and J gave up 0 bases, with 10 bases separating them. CDR3 size: 13 residues. Per germline, CDR1 DFQATT and CDR2 SNEGSKA (reference sequence).

This clonotype came up once. The V and J genes are TRBV12-3 or TRBV12-4 and TRBJ1-6, with D possibly being TRBD1 (5 bases). Trimming removed 4 bases from V and 8 bases from J, with 12 bases in between. The length of the CDR3 is 14 residues. CDR3 nucleotides: TGTGCCAGCAGTTACGGCAGGGTTGATTCACCCCTCCACTTT. Amino acids: CASSYGRVDSPLHF.

This clonotype was seen repeatedly, ten times or more. The J gene is TRBJ2-1, the V gene TRBV27, with D perhaps TRBD2 (5 bases). The V end lost 3 bases, the J end lost 5 bases, and 17 bases lay between the germline ends. The CDR3 spans 16 residues. Per germline, CDR1 MNHEY and CDR2 SMNVEV (reference sequence). The DNA for the CDR3 is TGTGCCAGCAGTTTTAGGGCTAGCTTGGGCAACAATGAGCAGTTCTTC. Its translation is CASSFRASLGNNEQFF.

This clonotype was counted many times. The chain recombines TRBV29-1 with TRBJ1-2; no firm D call. V was shortened by 4 bases and J by 3 bases, with 6 bases between the two germline ends. The germline CDR1 and CDR2 sequences are SQVTM and ANQGSEA. The CDR3 has 11 residues. The CDR3 region is CSVVGDYGYTF. The CDR3 nucleotides read TGCAGCGTTGTTGGGGACTATGGCTACACCTTC.

This clonotype was recorded a few times. The rearrangement uses TRBV11-2 and TRBJ2-1; TRBD2 agrees at 9 bases. The CDR3 runs 15 residues. The ends lost 3 bases at V and 6 bases at J; junction bases unmatched: 6. Germline V gives CDR1 SGHAT, CDR2 FQNNGV. In nucleotides, the CDR3 is TGTGCCAGCAGCTTTGAGGCGGGGGGGGTCAATGAGCAGTTCTTC. Protein product: CASSFEAGGVNEQFF.

The chain employs TRBV6-1 and TRBJ2-7; D gene ambiguous. Germline assignment: CDR1 MNHNS and CDR2 SASEGT. Trimming shortened V by 7 bases and J by 0 bases, and 22 bases separated the two germline ends. The CDR3 totals 17 residues. The CDR3 DNA reads as TGTGCCAGCACCCAGACCAGGCTTGTTGGGGTCTCCTACGAGCAGTACTTC. Translating it yields CASTQTRLVGVSYEQYF.

This clonotype showed up just a few times. The V and J genes are TRBV5-1 and TRBJ1-1; no definite D call. The CDR3 totals 15 residues. Germline assignment: CDR1 SGHRS and CDR2 YFSETQ. Trimming shortened V by 1 base and J by 0 bases, and 10 bases separated the two germline ends. The CDR3 protein is CASSLSARMNTEAFF. The CDR3 DNA is TGCGCCAGCAGCTTGTCTGCCCGCATGAACACTGAAGCTTTCTTT.

This chain joins TRBV12-3 or TRBV12-4 and TRBJ2-5; D is unclear. The germline V and J ends were trimmed by 1 base and 1 base, with 10 bases remaining between them. This CDR3 has 15 residues. Here the CDR3 reads CASSLGAAFQETQYF. The CDR3 DNA reads as TGTGCCAGCAGTTTAGGGGCAGCGTTCCAAGAGACCCAGTACTTC.

This clonotype appeared many times. V and J are TRBV5-1 and TRBJ2-1; weak D call: TRBD2 (6 bases). This CDR3 spans 15 amino acids. Per the germline V gene, CDR1 is SGHRS and CDR2 is YFSETQ. V lost 2 bases and J lost 2, with 11 bases in between. CDR3 nucleotide sequence: TGCGCCAGCAGCTTAGCGGGTAAGACCTACAATGAGCAGTTCTTC. Encoded protein: CASSLAGKTYNEQFF.

The rearrangement joins TRBV6-9 to TRBJ2-7, with 11 bases fitting TRBD1. The CDR3 length is 17 residues. J gave up 7 bases and V 3 bases, and 14 bases lay outside the gene matches. Looked up from germline, CDR1 is MNHGY and CDR2 is SVAAGI. The CDR3 is CASSYGIGGTGGEEQYF. The CDR3, as DNA: TGTGCCAGCAGTTACGGGATAGGCGGGACAGGGGGAGAGGAGCAGTACTTC.

This chain uses TRBV4-1 with TRBJ1-4; weak D call: TRBD1 (5 bases). Germline lookup yields CDR1 MGHRA and CDR2 YSYEKL. The CDR3 contains 16 residues. Deletions cut 1 base from V and 11 bases from J, with 20 bases between. The CDR3 DNA follows: TGCGCCAGCAGCCAAGGAGGAACGGGACCCTCCGAGAAACTGTTTTTT. Amino acid sequence: CASSQGGTGPSEKLFF.

This chain joins TRBV14 and TRBJ2-1, with 8 bases identical to TRBD2. V shed 8 bases and J 7 bases; nucleotides not matched to a gene: 7. CDR3 size: 13 residues. Germline V gene lookup returns CDR1 SGHDN and CDR2 FVKESK. The CDR3 DNA sequence: TGTGCCAGCGCCAGCGGGAGCTTTAATGAGCAGTTCTTC. Protein sequence: CASASGSFNEQFF.

The chain joins TRBV20-1 to TRBJ2-7; D remains ambiguous. V was clipped by 3 bases and J by 0 bases, with 9 bases between them. Germline CDR1 reads DFQATT; CDR2 reads SNEGSKA (reference sequence). CDR3 length: 13 amino acids. The DNA for the CDR3 is TGCAGTGCTAGTTCGAGGCCCTCCTACGAGCAGTACTTC. This gives the protein CSASSRPSYEQYF.

The chain joins TRBV10-3 to TRBJ1-2, with unresolved D. The CDR3 totals 17 residues. V dropped 6 bases and J dropped 0 bases, with 20 bases sitting between them. The germline CDR1 and CDR2 sequences are ENHRY and SYGVKD. CDR3 protein: CAIRENHLTQANYGYTF. CDR3 coding DNA: TGTGCCATCAGGGAGAACCACCTCACACAAGCTAACTATGGCTACACCTTC.